This T cell receptor beta chain was captured by sequencing in a study of cytotoxic CD8 clonotypes in ibrutinib-treated CLL. This clone was picked up a small number of times. TCRdb's table, derived via immunoSEQ multiplex PCR, lists solely in-frame clones and lacks some. Found here are 45,000 to 50,000 clones, about half of them singletons; the top ten hold approximately 32%. PBMCs that had been cryopreserved were the source of about 2 micrograms of genomic DNA for TCR beta libraries. The clonotype was recovered from a human donor with chronic lymphocytic leukemia. Specimen: PBMCs, collected after 12 months of ibrutinib treatment.

For the CDR3, the DNA is TGTGCCAGCAGCGGCCGGGCCACTAACACCGGGGAGCTGTTTTTT. Its protein is CASSGRATNTGELFF. The V gene is TRBV9, the J gene TRBJ2-2; D call uncertain. With 3 bases removed from V and 2 bases from J, the gap between germline ends came to 11 bases. The length of the CDR3 is 15 residues. Germline-derived CDR1 and CDR2 are SGDLS and YYNGEE.